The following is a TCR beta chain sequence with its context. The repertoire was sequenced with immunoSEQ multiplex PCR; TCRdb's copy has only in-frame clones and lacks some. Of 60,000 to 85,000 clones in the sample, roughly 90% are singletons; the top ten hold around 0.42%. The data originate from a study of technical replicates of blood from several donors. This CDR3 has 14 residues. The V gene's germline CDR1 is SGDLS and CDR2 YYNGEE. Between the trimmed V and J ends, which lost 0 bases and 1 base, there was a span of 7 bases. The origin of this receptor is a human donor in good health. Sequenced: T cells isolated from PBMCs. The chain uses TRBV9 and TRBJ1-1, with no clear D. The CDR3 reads CASSVATENTEAFF. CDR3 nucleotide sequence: TGTGCCAGCAGCGTAGCTACAGAGAACACTGAAGCTTTCTTT.